The 24 T cell receptor beta chains in this list originate from one sample, sequenced in a study of T cell repertoires in cytomegalovirus infection. TCRdb recomputed calls from the reads with MiXCR, one row per CDR3 protein. The data contain about 830,000 distinct CDR3 sequences, 30% to 35% of them singletons. No antigen is known for these receptors. The sample consisted of cultured CD8+ T cells from PBMCs, taken from culture after CMV antigen stimulation. The receptors here all came from a human donor in good health (CMV status not recorded). Some clones in this sample may be carry-over from other donors' samples.

The chain uses TRBV6-2 or TRBV6-3 and TRBJ2-1; D is uncertain. This CDR3 has 13 residues. Trimming pared 0 bases from V and 8 bases from J, leaving 8 bases between. Germline-derived CDR1 and CDR2 are MNHEY and SVGEGT. This chain's CDR3 is CASSYSIPDEQFF. CDR3 nucleotide sequence: TGTGCCAGCAGTTACTCGATTCCCGATGAGCAGTTCTTC.

The CDR3, as DNA: TGTGCCAGCAGTGAACTGGGCCCTTTGGATCAGCCCCAGCATTTT. Translating gives CASSELGPLDQPQHF. The chain is built from TRBV6-1 and TRBJ1-5; D call uncertain. Trimming pared 2 bases from V and 5 bases from J, leaving 13 bases between. This CDR3 comprises 15 residues. The germline V gene encodes CDR1 MNHNS and CDR2 SASEGT.

This clonotype was recorded many times. The CDR3 here is CASSYGTNPWGDTQYF. In DNA form, the CDR3 reads TGTGCCAGCAGCTATGGGACTAACCCGTGGGGAGATACGCAGTATTTT. The chain joins TRBV7-2 to TRBJ2-3; 7 bases map to TRBD2. CDR1 and CDR2 from the germline V gene are SGHTA and FQGNSA. Trimming cost V 4 bases and J 5 bases; bases outside gene matches: 12. This CDR3 is 16 amino acids long.

This clonotype has a handful of counts. The J gene is TRBJ2-1, the V gene TRBV9; TRBD2 matches at 9 bases. Germline V gene sequence: CDR1 SGDLS, CDR2 YYNGEE. With 3 bases clipped from V and 1 base from J, the junction kept 5 bases outside the gene matches. CDR3 length: 16 amino acids. CDR3 bases: TGTGCCAGCAGCGCCGGGACTAGCCTTTCCTACAATGAGCAGTTCTTC. It encodes CASSAGTSLSYNEQFF.

The chain combines TRBV6-1 with TRBJ1-1, with D possibly matching TRBD1 (6 bases). CDR3 length: 14 residues. The V and J ends lost 3 bases and 5 bases respectively, with 13 bases between them. In germline, CDR1 is MNHNS, CDR2 SASEGT. The CDR3 DNA sequence: TGTGCCAGCAGTGAGGGGGGGCGTTGGACTGAAGCTTTCTTT. This encodes CASSEGGRWTEAFF.

The chain couples TRBV7-6 to TRBJ2-3; D is possibly TRBD2 (5 bases). V was trimmed by 1 base and J by 0 bases, leaving 8 bases between them. Germline V lookup: CDR1 SGHVS, CDR2 FNYEAQ. CDR3 length equals 15 residues. As DNA, the CDR3 is TGTGCCAGCAGCTTAGATCCGGGAAGCACAGATACGCAGTATTTT. Protein product: CASSLDPGSTDTQYF.

The chain links TRBV9 to TRBJ2-5; 13 bases fit TRBD2. The CDR3 runs 15 residues. V gave up 0 bases and J gave up 4 bases; unmatched junction bases: 0. Germline-derived CDR1 and CDR2 are SGDLS and YYNGEE. CDR3 sequence: CASSVGLAGGETQYF. CDR3 coding DNA: TGTGCCAGCAGCGTAGGACTAGCGGGAGGAGAGACCCAGTACTTC.

The V call is TRBV27, the J call TRBJ1-4, with TRBD1 matching 8 bases. The junction had 20 bases not matched to a gene; V was cut back by 4 bases and J by 4 bases. This CDR3 is 20 amino acids long. CDR1 is MNHEY and CDR2 is SMNVEV in the germline V gene (reference sequence). CDR3 coding DNA: TGTGCCAGCAGTTCTTTCCCCGGTCTGAGGACAGGGTCCCATAATGAAAAACTGTTTTTT. It yields the protein CASSSFPGLRTGSHNEKLFF.

The chain carries TRBV20-1 and TRBJ1-1, with D possibly being TRBD1 (5 bases). CDR1 and CDR2 from the germline V gene are DFQATT and SNEGSKA (reference sequence). The CDR3 totals 14 residues. V lost 4 bases, J lost 0 bases, and 12 bases lay in between. The chain's CDR3 is CSAKGGDVNTEAFF. For the CDR3, the DNA is TGCAGTGCTAAAGGTGGGGACGTGAACACTGAAGCTTTCTTT.

As concerns this clonotype: At one boundary the junction diverges from the germline segment, which might be a read error. This chain connects TRBV15 to TRBJ1-5; the D gene is possibly TRBD1 (5 bases). CDR3 length: 15 amino acids. Germline V gene data show CDR1 as LNHNV and CDR2 as YYDKDF (reference sequence). The CDR3 DNA reads as TGTGCCACCCGGTGGGGCGGAAATAGCAATCAGCCCCAACATTTT. Translating it yields CATRWGGNSNQPQHF. Supplemented by reference TRBV15 and TRBJ1-5, the full variable domain reads DAMVIQNPRYQVTQFGKPVTLSCSQTLNHNVMYWYQQKSSQAPKLLFHYYDKDFNNEADTPDNFQSRRPNTSFCFLDIRSPGLGDTAMYLCATRWGGNSNQPQHFGDGTRLSIL.

The chain uses TRBV7-2 and TRBJ2-7, with 8 bases that match TRBD1. Trimming took 2 bases from V and 6 from J; bases not matched to a gene: 6. The CDR3 runs 14 residues. Germline CDR1 SGHTA, CDR2 FQGNSA. The CDR3 DNA follows: TGTGCCAGCAGCTTAATGGTGACAGGGGTCGAGCAGTACTTC. This translates into CASSLMVTGVEQYF. The full variable domain, with the rest looked up from reference TRBV7-2 and TRBJ2-7, is GAGVSQSPSNKVTEKGKDVELRCDPISGHTALYWYRQSLGQGLEFLIYFQGNSAPDKSGLPSDRFSAERTGGSVSTLTIQRTQQEDSAVYLCASSLMVTGVEQYFGPGTRLTVT.

The rearrangement uses TRBV5-1 and TRBJ2-5, with 8 bases aligning to TRBD1. The germline gives CDR1 SGHRS, CDR2 YFSETQ. The length of the CDR3 is 15 residues. V dropped 4 bases and J dropped 5; count of bases not matched to a gene: 10. CDR3 DNA: TGCGCCAGCAGCGCAGGACAGGGCAAGGTGGAGACCCAGTACTTC. Translated, it gives CASSAGQGKVETQYF. Complete variable domain (other parts from reference TRBV5-1 and TRBJ2-5): KAGVTQTPRYLIKTRGQQVTLSCSPISGHRSVSWYQQTPGQGLQFLFEYFSETQRNKGNFPGRFSGRQFSNSRSEMNVSTLELGDSALYLCASSAGQGKVETQYFGPGTRLLVL.

V gene TRBV7-9 combines with J gene TRBJ2-5; D unresolved. Germline-derived CDR1 and CDR2 are SEHNR and FQNEAQ (reference sequence). This CDR3 has 15 amino acids. V gave up 5 bases and J gave up 2 bases, with 15 bases separating them. The CDR3: CASSPRDFRQETQYF. The CDR3 DNA reads as TGTGCCAGCAGCCCACGCGACTTCCGACAAGAGACCCAGTACTTC.

Only one count was recorded for this clonotype. The genes are TRBV6-2 or TRBV6-3 and TRBJ2-5; no reliable D call. This CDR3 contains 13 residues. Looked up from germline, CDR1 is MNHEY and CDR2 is SVGEGT. The V end was cut by 4 bases, the J end by 3 bases, with 9 bases between. As DNA, the CDR3 is TGTGCCAGCAGTTCCCCGGCGGAAGAGACCCAGTACTTC. Translation: CASSSPAEETQYF.

V is TRBV5-6 and J is TRBJ1-1, with TRBD1 identical over 7 bases. Per germline, CDR1 SGHDT and CDR2 YYEEEE. V was clipped by 4 bases and J by 3 bases; unmatched bases: 12. CDR3 length equals 16 residues. The CDR3 sequence is CASSPSDRVPYTEAFF. The CDR3 DNA sequence: TGTGCCAGCAGCCCTAGCGACAGGGTCCCGTACACTGAAGCTTTCTTT.

This clonotype was seen at least ten times. The V and J genes are TRBV7-8 and TRBJ1-6; D is uncertain. The V end lost 1 base, the J end lost 4 bases, and 5 bases lay between the germline ends. Germline CDR1 and CDR2: SGHVS and FQNEAQ. The CDR3 runs to 14 residues. CDR3 sequence reads: CASSLEGYNSPLHF. The CDR3 nucleotides read TGTGCCAGCAGCTTAGAGGGTTATAATTCACCCCTCCACTTT.

The gene calls are TRBV20-1 and TRBJ2-7, with D unclear. This CDR3 has 13 residues. Deletions cut 1 base from V and 2 bases from J, with 9 bases between. The germline V gene has CDR1 DFQATT and CDR2 SNEGSKA (reference sequence). CDR3 protein: CSARVPGAYEQYF. The CDR3 DNA reads TGCAGTGCTAGAGTGCCCGGCGCCTACGAGCAGTACTTC.

In the case of this clonotype: At one end, the junction sequence differs from germline, possibly due to a read error. The chain employs TRBV4-3 and TRBJ1-3; unclear D gene. CDR1 and CDR2 from the germline V gene are LGHNA and YSLEER. This CDR3 has 16 residues. The CDR3 coding sequence is TGCGCCAGCAGCCAAGATGGAGCCAGCTCTGGAAACATCATATATTTT. This encodes CASSQDGASSGNIIYF.

This clonotype was observed many times. The J gene is TRBJ2-4, the V gene TRBV7-9; 7 bases match TRBD1. Germline-derived CDR1 and CDR2 are SEHNR and FQNEAQ (reference sequence). The V segment lost 4 bases and the J segment 2 bases; nucleotides outside the gene matches: 8. This CDR3 contains 16 residues. CDR3 in DNA: TGTGCCAGCAGCTCCACAGGGGCCGTCACCAAAAACATTCAGTACTTC. Encoded protein: CASSSTGAVTKNIQYF.

The chain combines TRBV29-1 with TRBJ1-1, with a possible D match to TRBD1 (5 bases). CDR3 length equals 12 residues. V was pared by 4 bases and J by 4 bases, with 10 bases between. Germline CDR1 SQVTM, CDR2 ANQGSEA. The CDR3 region has the DNA TGCAGCGTTGTTGCAGGGATCACTGAAGCTTTCTTT. Translation gives CSVVAGITEAFF.

This rearrangement joins TRBV13 to TRBJ2-3; D call uncertain. Germline CDR1 is PRHDT and CDR2 is FYEKMQ (reference sequence). The ends were cut back, 3 bases at V and 1 base at J, with 8 bases in the middle. The CDR3 spans 14 residues. The CDR3 sequence is CASSFWRRTDTQYF. CDR3 DNA: TGTGCCAGCAGCTTCTGGAGACGCACAGATACGCAGTATTTT. Variable domain in full (rest from reference TRBV13 and TRBJ2-3): AAGVIQSPRHLIKEKRETATLKCYPIPRHDTVYWYQQGPGQDPQFLISFYEKMQSDKGSIPDRFSAQQFSDYHSELNMSSLELGDSALYFCASSFWRRTDTQYFGPGTRLTVL.

This clonotype was detected a few times. The CDR3 protein is CASSQVGANYGYTF. The CDR3 DNA follows: TGCGCCAGCAGCCAAGTGGGGGCTAACTATGGCTACACCTTC. The gene calls are TRBV4-1 and TRBJ1-2; the D gene is possibly TRBD1 (5 bases). Germline CDR1 reads MGHRA; CDR2 reads YSYEKL. There are 14 residues in the CDR3. V lost 1 base to trimming and J lost 0 bases, with 6 bases between them.

The rearrangement uses TRBV4-1 and TRBJ2-1; 9 nucleotides align to TRBD1. The V segment lost 3 bases and the J segment 0 bases; nucleotides outside the gene matches: 6. Germline CDR1 is MGHRA and CDR2 is YSYEKL. The CDR3 covers 17 residues. CDR3 region: CASSQVETGGSYNEQFF. CDR3 nucleotide sequence: TGCGCCAGCAGCCAGGTAGAGACAGGGGGCTCCTACAATGAGCAGTTCTTC.

The rearrangement joins TRBV6-1 to TRBJ2-5; D is unclear. The CDR3 is made up of 15 amino acids. Trimming pared 3 bases from V and 5 bases from J, leaving 16 bases between. The germline CDR1 and CDR2 sequences are MNHNS and SASEGT. The CDR3 sequence is CASSEFVTRVETQYF. Here the CDR3 DNA reads TGTGCCAGCAGTGAGTTTGTGACCCGAGTGGAGACCCAGTACTTC.